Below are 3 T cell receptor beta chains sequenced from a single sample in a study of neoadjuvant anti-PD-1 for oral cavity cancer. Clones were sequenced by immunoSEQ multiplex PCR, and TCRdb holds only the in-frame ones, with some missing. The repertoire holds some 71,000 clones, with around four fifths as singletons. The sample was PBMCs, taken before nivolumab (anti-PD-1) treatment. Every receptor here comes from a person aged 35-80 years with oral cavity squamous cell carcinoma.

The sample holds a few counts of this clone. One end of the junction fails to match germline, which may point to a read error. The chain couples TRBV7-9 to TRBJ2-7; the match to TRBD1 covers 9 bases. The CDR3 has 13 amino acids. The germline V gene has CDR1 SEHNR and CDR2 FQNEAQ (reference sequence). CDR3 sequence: CASNLQGAHEQYF. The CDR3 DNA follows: TGTGCCAGCAACTTACAGGGGGCCCACGAGCAGTACTTC.

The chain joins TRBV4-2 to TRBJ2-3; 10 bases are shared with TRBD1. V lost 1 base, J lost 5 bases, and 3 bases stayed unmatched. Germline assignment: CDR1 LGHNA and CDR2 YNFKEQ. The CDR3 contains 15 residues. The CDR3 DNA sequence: TGTGCCAGCAGCCAAGGTGGACAGGGGGTAGATACGCAGTATTTT. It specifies CASSQGGQGVDTQYF.

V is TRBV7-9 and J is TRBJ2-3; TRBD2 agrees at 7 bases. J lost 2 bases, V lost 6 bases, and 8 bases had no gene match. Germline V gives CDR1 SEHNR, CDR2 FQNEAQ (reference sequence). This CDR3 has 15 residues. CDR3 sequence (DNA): TGTGCCAGCAGACTGAGCGGGACTCCCACAGATACGCAGTATTTT. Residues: CASRLSGTPTDTQYF.